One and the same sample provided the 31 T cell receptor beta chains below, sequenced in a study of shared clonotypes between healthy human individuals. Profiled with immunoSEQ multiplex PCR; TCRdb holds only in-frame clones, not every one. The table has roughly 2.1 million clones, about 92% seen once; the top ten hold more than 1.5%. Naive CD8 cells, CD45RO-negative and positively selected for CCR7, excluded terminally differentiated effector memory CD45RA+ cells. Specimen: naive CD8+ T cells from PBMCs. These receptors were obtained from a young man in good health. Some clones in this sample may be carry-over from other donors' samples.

The CDR3 reads CASSVPDRGETQYF. In DNA form, the CDR3 reads TGTGCCAGCAGCGTGCCGGACAGGGGGGAGACCCAGTACTTC. The chain couples TRBV9 to TRBJ2-5, with 10 bases identical to TRBD1. V lost 2 bases, J lost 5 bases, and 3 bases stayed unmatched. This CDR3 spans 14 amino acids. Germline V gene lookup returns CDR1 SGDLS and CDR2 YYNGEE.

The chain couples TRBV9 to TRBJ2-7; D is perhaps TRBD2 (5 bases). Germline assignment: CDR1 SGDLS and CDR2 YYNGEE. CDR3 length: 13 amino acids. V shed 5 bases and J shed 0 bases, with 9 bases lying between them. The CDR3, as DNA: TGTGCCAGCAGTAGCGCTAACTCCTACGAGCAGTACTTC. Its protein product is CASSSANSYEQYF.

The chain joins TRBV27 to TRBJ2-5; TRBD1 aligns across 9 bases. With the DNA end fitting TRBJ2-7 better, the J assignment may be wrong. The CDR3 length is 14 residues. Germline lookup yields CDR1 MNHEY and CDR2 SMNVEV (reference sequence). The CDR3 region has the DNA TGTGCCAGCAGTTTTTCGGACAGGGGCTACGAGCAGTACTTC. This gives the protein CASSFSDRGYEQYF.

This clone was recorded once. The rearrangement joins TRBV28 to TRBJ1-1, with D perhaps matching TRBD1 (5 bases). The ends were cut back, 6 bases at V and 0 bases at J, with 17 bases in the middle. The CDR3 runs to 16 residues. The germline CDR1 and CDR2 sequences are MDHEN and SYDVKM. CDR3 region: CASRRPRDSMNTEAFF. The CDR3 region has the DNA TGTGCCAGCAGACGGCCGCGGGACTCCATGAACACTGAAGCTTTCTTT.

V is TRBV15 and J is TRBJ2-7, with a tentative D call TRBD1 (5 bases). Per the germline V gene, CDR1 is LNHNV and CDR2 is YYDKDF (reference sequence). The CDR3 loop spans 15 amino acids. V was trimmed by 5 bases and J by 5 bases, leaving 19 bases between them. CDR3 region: CATSGTLAGIHEQYF. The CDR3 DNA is TGTGCCACCAGCGGTACTCTGGCAGGGATACACGAGCAGTACTTC.

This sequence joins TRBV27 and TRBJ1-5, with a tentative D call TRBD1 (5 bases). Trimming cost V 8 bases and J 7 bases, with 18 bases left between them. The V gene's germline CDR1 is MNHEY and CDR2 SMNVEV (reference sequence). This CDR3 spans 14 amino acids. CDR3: CASDALGGGQPQHF. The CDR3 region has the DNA TGTGCCAGCGACGCCTTGGGGGGTGGGCAGCCCCAGCATTTT.

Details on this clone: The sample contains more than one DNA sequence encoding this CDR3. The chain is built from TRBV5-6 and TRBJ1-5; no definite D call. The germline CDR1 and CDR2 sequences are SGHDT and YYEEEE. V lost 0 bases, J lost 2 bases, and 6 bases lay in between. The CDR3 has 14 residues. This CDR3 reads CASSLGAGNQPQHF. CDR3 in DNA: TGTGCCAGCAGCTTGGGAGCGGGCAATCAGCCCCAGCATTTT.

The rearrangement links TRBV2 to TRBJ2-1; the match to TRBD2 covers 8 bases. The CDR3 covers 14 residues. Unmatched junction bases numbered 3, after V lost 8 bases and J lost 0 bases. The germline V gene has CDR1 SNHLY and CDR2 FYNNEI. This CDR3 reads CASLAGISYNEQFF. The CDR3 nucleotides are TGTGCCAGCCTAGCGGGTATCTCCTACAATGAGCAGTTCTTC.

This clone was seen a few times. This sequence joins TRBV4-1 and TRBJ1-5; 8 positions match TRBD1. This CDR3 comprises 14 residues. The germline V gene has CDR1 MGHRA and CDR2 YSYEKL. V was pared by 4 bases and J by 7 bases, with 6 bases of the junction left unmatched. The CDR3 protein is CASSPTGQGQPQHF. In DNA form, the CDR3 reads TGCGCCAGCAGCCCTACAGGACAGGGCCAGCCCCAGCATTTT.

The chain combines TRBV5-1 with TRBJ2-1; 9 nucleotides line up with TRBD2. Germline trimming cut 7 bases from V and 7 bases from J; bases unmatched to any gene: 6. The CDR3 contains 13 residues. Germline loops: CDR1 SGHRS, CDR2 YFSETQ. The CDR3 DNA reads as TGCGCCAGCTGGGGACTAGCCGAGAATGAGCAGTTCTTC. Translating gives CASWGLAENEQFF. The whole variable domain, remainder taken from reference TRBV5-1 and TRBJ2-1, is KAGVTQTPRYLIKTRGQQVTLSCSPISGHRSVSWYQQTPGQGLQFLFEYFSETQRNKGNFPGRFSGRQFSNSRSEMNVSTLELGDSALYLCASWGLAENEQFFGPGTRLTVL.

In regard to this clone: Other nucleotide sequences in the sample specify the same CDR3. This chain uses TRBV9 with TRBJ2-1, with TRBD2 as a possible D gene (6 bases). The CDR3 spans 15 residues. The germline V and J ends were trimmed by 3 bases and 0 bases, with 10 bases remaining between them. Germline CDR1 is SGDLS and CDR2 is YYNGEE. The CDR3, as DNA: TGTGCCAGCAGCGACGGGGGAAGCTCCTACAATGAGCAGTTCTTC. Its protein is CASSDGGSSYNEQFF.

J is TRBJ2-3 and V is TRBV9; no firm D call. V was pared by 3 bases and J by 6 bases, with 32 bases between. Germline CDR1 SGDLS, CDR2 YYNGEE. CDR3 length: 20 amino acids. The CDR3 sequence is CASSAQQVDNVGQAFDTQYF. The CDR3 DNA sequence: TGTGCCAGCAGCGCCCAACAAGTAGACAACGTCGGGCAGGCTTTCGATACGCAGTATTTT.

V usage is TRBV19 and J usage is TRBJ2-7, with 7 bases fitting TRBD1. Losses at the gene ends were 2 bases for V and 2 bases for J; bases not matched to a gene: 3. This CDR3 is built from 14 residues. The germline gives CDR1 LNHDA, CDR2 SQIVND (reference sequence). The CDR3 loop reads CASSIRQGAYEQYF. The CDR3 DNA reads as TGTGCCAGTAGTATACGGCAGGGGGCCTACGAGCAGTACTTC.

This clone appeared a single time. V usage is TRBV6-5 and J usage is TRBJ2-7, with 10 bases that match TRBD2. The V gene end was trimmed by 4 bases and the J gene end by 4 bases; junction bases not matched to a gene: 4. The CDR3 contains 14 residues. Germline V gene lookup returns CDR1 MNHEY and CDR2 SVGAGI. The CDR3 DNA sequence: TGTGCCAGCAGTTCCCTAGCGGGAGTTTACGAGCAGTACTTC. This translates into CASSSLAGVYEQYF.

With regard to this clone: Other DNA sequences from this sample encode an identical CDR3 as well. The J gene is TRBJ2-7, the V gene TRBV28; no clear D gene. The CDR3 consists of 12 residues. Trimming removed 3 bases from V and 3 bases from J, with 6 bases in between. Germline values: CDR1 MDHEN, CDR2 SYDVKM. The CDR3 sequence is CASSFSGYEQYF. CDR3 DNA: TGTGCCAGCAGTTTTAGTGGCTACGAGCAGTACTTC.

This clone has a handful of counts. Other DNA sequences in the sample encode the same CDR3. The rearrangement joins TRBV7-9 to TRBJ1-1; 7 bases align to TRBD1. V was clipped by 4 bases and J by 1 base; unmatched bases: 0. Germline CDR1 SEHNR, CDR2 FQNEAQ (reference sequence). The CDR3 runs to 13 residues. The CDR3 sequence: CASSWDRNTEAFF. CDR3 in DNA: TGTGCCAGCAGCTGGGACAGGAACACTGAAGCTTTCTTT.

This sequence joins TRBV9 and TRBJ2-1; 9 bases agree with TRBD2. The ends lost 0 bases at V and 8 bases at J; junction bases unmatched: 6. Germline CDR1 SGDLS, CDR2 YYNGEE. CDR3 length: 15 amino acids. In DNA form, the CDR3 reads TGTGCCAGCAGCGTAGTCGAGGTAGCGGGGGATGAGCAGTTCTTC. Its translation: CASSVVEVAGDEQFF.

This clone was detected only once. This CDR3 reads CASSLLGRNEQFF. The CDR3 nucleotides are TGTGCCAGCAGTTTACTGGGCAGGAATGAGCAGTTCTTC. V usage is TRBV27 and J usage is TRBJ2-1; no definite D call. The V end lost 2 bases, the J end lost 7 bases, and 9 bases lay between the germline ends. The germline CDR1 and CDR2 sequences are MNHEY and SMNVEV (reference sequence). This CDR3 contains 13 residues.

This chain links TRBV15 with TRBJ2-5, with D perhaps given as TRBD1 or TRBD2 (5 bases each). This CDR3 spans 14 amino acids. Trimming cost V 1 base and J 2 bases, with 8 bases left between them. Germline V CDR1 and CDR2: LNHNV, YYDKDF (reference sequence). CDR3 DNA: TGTGCCACCAGCAGAGCCGGGACGCAAGAGACCCAGTACTTC. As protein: CATSRAGTQETQYF. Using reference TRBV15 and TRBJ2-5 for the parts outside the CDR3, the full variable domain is DAMVIQNPRYQVTQFGKPVTLSCSQTLNHNVMYWYQQKSSQAPKLLFHYYDKDFNNEADTPDNFQSRRPNTSFCFLDIRSPGLGDTAMYLCATSRAGTQETQYFGPGTRLLVL.

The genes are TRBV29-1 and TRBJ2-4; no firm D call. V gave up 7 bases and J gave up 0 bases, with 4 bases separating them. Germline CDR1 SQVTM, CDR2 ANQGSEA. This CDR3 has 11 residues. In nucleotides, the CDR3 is TGCAGCGCACAAGCCAAAAACATTCAGTACTTC. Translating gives CSAQAKNIQYF.

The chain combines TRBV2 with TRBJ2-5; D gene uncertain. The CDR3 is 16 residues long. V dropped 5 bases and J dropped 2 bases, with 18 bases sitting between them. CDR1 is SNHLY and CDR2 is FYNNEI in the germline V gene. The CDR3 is CASSPEGDLMQETQYF. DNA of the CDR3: TGTGCCAGCAGTCCCGAAGGCGACCTGATGCAAGAGACCCAGTACTTC.

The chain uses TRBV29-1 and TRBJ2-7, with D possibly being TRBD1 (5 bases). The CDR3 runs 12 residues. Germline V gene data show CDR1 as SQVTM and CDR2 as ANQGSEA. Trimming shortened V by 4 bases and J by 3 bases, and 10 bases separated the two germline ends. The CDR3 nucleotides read TGCAGCGTTGCGGACATTGGCTACGAGCAGTACTTC. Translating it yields CSVADIGYEQYF.

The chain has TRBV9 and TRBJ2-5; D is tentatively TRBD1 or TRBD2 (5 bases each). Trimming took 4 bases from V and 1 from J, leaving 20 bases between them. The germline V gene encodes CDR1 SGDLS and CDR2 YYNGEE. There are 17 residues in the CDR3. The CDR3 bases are TGTGCCAGCAGCCCGAGGGGAGCCCGATCCTTCCAAGAGACCCAGTACTTC. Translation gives CASSPRGARSFQETQYF.

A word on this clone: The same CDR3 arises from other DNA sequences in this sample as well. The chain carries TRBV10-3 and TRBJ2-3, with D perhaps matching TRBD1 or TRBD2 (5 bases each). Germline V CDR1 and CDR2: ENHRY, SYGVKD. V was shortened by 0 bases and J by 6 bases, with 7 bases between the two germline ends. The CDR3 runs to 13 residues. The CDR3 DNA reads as TGTGCCATCAGTGAGTCGGGGACGGATACGCAGTATTTT. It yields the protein CAISESGTDTQYF.

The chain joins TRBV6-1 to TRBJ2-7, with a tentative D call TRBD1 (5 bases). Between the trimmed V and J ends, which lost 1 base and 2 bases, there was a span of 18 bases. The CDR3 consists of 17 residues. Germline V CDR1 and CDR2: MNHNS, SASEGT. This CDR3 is CASSEDWMSQGTYEQYF. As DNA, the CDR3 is TGTGCCAGCAGTGAAGATTGGATGTCGCAGGGAACCTACGAGCAGTACTTC.

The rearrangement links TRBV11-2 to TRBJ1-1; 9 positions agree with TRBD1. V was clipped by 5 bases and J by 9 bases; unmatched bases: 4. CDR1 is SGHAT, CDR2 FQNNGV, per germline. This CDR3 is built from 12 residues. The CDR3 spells CASSPGTGKAFF. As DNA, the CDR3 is TGTGCCAGCAGCCCCGGGACAGGGAAAGCTTTCTTT. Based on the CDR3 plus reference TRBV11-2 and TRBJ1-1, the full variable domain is EAGVAQSPRYKIIEKRQSVAFWCNPISGHATLYWYQQILGQGPKLLIQFQNNGVVDDSQLPKDRFSAERLKGVDSTLKIQPAKLEDSAVYLCASSPGTGKAFFGQGTRLTVV.

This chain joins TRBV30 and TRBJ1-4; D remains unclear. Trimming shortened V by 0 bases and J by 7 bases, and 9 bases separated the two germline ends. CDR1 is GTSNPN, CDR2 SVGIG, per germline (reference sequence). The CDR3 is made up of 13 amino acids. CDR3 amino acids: CAWSVVSGEKLFF. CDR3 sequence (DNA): TGTGCCTGGAGTGTAGTTTCGGGTGAAAAACTGTTTTTT.

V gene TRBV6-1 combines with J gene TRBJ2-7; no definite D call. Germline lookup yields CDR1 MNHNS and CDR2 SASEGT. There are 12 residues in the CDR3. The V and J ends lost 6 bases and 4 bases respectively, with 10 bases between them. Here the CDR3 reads CASSHTEYEQYF. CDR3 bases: TGTGCCAGCAGCCACACAGAATACGAGCAGTACTTC.

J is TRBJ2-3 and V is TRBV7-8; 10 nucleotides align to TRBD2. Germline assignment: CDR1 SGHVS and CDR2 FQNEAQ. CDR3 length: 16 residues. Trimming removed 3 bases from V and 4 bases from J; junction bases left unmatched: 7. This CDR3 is CASSFSLAGVADTQYF. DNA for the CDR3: TGTGCCAGCAGCTTTTCCCTAGCGGGAGTTGCAGATACGCAGTATTTT.

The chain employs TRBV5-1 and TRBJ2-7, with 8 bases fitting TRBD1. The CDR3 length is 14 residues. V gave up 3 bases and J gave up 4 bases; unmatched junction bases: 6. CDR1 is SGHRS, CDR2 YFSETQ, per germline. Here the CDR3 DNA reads TGCGCCAGCAGCTGGACAGGGCTTGAGTACGAGCAGTACTTC. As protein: CASSWTGLEYEQYF.

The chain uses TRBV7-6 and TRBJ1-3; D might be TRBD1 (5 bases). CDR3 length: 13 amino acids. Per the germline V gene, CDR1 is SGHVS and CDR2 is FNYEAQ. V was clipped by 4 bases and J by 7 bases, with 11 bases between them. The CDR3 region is CASSSGEGNTIYF. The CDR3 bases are TGTGCCAGCAGCTCCGGGGAGGGGAACACCATATATTTT.